In this sample, the clone carrying this TCR beta chain turned up a few times. Profiled with immunoSEQ multiplex PCR; TCRdb holds only in-frame clones, not every one. The sample has hundreds of clones; 65% to 80% are singletons. The data stem from a study of tumour-infiltrating T cells in Burkitt lymphoma. Turning to the study itself: Overall and progression-free survival were predicted by productive clonality.

Germline lookup yields CDR1 SEHNR and CDR2 FQNEAQ (reference sequence). CDR3 length equals 14 residues. V dropped 4 bases and J dropped 6; count of bases not matched to a gene: 3. Specimen: tumor tissue. This TCR was recovered from a human donor with diffuse large B-cell lymphoma. Some clones in this sample may be carry-over from other donors' samples. The chain employs TRBV7-9 and TRBJ2-1; TRBD2 aligns across 10 bases. In DNA form, the CDR3 reads TGTGCCAGCAGCTCTAGCGGGGGAACCAATGAGCAGTTCTTC. Its protein is CASSSSGGTNEQFF.